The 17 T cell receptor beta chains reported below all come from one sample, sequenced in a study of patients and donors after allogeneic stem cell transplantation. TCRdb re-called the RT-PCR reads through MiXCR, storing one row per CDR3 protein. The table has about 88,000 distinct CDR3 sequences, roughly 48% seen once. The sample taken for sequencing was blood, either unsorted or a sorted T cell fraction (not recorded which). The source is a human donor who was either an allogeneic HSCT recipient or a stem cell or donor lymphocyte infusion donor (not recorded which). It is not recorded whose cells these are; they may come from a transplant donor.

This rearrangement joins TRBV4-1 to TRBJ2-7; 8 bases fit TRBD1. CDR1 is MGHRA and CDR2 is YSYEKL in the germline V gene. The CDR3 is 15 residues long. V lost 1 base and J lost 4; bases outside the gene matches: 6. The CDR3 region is CASSQGGQDSYEQYF. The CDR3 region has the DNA TGCGCCAGCAGCCAAGGGGGACAGGACTCTTACGAGCAGTACTTC.

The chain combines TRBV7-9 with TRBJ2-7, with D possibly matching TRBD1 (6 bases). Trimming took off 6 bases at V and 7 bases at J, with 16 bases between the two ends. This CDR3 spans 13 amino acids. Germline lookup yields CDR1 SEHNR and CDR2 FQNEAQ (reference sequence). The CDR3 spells CASRHMTGGEQYF. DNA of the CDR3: TGTGCCAGCAGGCACATGACAGGTGGGGAGCAGTACTTC.

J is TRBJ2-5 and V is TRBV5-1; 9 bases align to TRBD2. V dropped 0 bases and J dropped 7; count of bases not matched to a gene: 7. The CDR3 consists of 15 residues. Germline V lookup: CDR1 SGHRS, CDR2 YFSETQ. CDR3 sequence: CASSLGLADAGTQYF. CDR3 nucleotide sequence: TGCGCCAGCAGCTTGGGACTAGCGGATGCGGGGACCCAGTACTTC.

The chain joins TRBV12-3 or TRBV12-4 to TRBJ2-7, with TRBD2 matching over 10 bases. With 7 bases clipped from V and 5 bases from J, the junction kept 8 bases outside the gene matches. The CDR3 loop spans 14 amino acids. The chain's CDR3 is CASNREREGNEQYF. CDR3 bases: TGTGCCAGCAATCGGGAGCGGGAGGGCAACGAGCAGTACTTC.

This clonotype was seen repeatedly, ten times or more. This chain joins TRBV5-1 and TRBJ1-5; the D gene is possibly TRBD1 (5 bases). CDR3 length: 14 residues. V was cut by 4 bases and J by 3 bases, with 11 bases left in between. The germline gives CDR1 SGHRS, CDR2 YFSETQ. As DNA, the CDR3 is TGCGCCAGCAGCCCCGACAGTCCCAATCAGCCCCAGCATTTT. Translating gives CASSPDSPNQPQHF.

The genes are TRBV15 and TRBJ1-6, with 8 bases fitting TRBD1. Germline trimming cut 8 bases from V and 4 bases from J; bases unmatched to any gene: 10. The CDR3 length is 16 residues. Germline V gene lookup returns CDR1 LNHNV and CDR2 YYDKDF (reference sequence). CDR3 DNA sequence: TGTGCCACCGAAAGTCAGGGGGCGAGTTATAATTCACCCCTCCACTTT. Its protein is CATESQGASYNSPLHF.

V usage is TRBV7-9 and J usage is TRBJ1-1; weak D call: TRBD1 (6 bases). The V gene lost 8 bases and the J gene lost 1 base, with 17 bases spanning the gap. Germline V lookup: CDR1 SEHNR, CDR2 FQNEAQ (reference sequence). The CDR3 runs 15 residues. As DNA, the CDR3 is TGTGCCAGCGGCACGACTACAGGGCCGAACACTGAAGCTTTCTTT. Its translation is CASGTTTGPNTEAFF.

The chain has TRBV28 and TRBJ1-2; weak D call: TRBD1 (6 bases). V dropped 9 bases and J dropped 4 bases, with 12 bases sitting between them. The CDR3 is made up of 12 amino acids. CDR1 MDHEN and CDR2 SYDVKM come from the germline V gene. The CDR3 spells CASNTGSYGYTF. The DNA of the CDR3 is TGTGCCAGTAATACAGGGAGCTATGGCTACACCTTC.

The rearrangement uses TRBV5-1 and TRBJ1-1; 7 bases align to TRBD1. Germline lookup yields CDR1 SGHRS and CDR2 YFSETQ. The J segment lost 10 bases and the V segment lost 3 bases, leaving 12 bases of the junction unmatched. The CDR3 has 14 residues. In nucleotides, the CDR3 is TGCGCCAGCAGCTCGGCACAGGGGCCGCGGGGAGCTTTCTTT. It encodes CASSSAQGPRGAFF.

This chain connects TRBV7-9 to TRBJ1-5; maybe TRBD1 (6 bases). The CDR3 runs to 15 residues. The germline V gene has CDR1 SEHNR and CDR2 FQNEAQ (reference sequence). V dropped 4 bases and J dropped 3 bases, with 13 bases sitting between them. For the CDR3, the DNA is TGTGCCAGCAGCTCCGACAGGAACTACAATCAGCCCCAGCATTTT. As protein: CASSSDRNYNQPQHF.

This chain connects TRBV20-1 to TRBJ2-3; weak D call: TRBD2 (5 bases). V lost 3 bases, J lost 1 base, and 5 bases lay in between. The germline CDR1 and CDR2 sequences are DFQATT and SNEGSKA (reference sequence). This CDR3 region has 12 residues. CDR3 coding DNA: TGCAGTGCTAGCGGGGGCACAGATACGCAGTATTTT. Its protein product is CSASGGTDTQYF.

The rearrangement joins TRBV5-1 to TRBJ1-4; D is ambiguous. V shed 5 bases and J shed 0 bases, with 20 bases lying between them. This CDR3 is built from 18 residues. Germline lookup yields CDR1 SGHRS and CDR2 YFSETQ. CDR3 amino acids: CASRLGLVTSATNEKLFF. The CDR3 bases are TGCGCCAGCAGACTGGGATTAGTGACCTCTGCAACTAATGAAAAACTGTTTTTT.

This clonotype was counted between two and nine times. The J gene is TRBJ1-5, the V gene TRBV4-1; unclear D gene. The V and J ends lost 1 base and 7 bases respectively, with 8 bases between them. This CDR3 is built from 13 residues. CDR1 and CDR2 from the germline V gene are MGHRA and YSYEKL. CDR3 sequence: CASSQAAVQPQHF. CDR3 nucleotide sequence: TGCGCCAGCAGCCAAGCGGCAGTACAGCCCCAGCATTTT.

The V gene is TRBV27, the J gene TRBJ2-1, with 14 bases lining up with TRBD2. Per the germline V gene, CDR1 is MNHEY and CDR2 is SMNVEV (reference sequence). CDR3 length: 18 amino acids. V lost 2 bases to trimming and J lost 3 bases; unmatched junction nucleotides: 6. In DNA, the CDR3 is TGTGCCAGCAGTTTAGGACTAGCGGGAGGAAAGAACTACAATGAGCAGTTCTTC. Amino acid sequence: CASSLGLAGGKNYNEQFF.

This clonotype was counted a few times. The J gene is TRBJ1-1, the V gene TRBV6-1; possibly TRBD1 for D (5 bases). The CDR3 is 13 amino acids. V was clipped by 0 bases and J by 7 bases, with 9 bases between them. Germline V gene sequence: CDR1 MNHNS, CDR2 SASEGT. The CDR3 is CASSEAGTHEAFF. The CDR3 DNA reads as TGTGCCAGCAGTGAAGCGGGGACCCATGAAGCTTTCTTT.

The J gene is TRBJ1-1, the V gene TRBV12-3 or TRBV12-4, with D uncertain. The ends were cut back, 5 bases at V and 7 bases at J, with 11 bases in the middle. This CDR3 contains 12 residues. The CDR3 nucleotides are TGTGCCAGCAGTCTGTGGAGGATTGAAGCTTTCTTT. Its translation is CASSLWRIEAFF.

Written as DNA, the CDR3 is TGCAGTGCTAGAGAAGGCGAAAGCTCCTACAATGAGCAGTTCTTC. The encoded protein is CSAREGESSYNEQFF. V gene TRBV20-1 combines with J gene TRBJ2-1; unclear D gene. This CDR3 spans 15 amino acids. V was pared by 0 bases and J by 0 bases, with 9 bases between. Germline V gives CDR1 DFQATT, CDR2 SNEGSKA (reference sequence).